The 20 T cell receptor beta chains below were found in one sample sequenced in a study of shared clonotypes between healthy human individuals (dated by TCRdb to 2018 to 2020). Library prep was done by the immunoSEQ multiplex PCR assay. Held by TCRdb, this immuneACCESS table contains in-frame sequences only and omits some clones. Under half of the omission traces to an unresolved V gene where checked; the cause of the rest is unknown. The sample table records about 2.3 million clones; 85% to 95% of these occur just once. Jointly, the top ten make up 0.37% of the sample. Specimen: naive CD4+ T cells from PBMCs. Reading the label with the study, this specimen's cell subset or site is: CD45RA+ positively selected. These receptors were taken from a man between 18 and 29 years old in good health. Some clones in this sample may be carry-over from other donors' samples.

The J gene is TRBJ1-1, the V gene TRBV6-1; D remains unclear. The germline V and J ends were trimmed by 0 bases and 8 bases, with 10 bases remaining between them. Germline lookup yields CDR1 MNHNS and CDR2 SASEGT. The CDR3 loop spans 13 amino acids. CDR3: CASSEAPPGEAFF. The CDR3, as DNA: TGTGCCAGCAGTGAAGCGCCCCCCGGGGAAGCTTTCTTT.

V and J are TRBV7-2 and TRBJ2-2; 8 nucleotides agree with TRBD1. The trim removed 5 bases at V and 7 bases at J, leaving 6 bases unmatched. From germline, CDR1 is SGHTA and CDR2 FQGNSA. The CDR3 loop spans 14 amino acids. The CDR3 DNA sequence: TGTGCCAGCAGCCAAAGGACAGGGTTCGGGGAGCTGTTTTTT. Translated: CASSQRTGFGELFF.

V and J are TRBV18 and TRBJ1-1; possible D gene TRBD1, 5 bases. This CDR3 is 14 amino acids long. V was clipped by 5 bases and J by 1 base, with 11 bases between them. Per germline, CDR1 KGHSH and CDR2 LQKENI. The CDR3 DNA reads as TGTGCCAGCTCAACCCAAACAGGGAACACTGAAGCTTTCTTT. Amino acids: CASSTQTGNTEAFF.

The rearrangement links TRBV4-2 to TRBJ2-7, with 7 bases fitting TRBD1. Trimming at V came to 0 bases and at J to 5 bases, leaving 4 bases not matched to a gene. CDR1 and CDR2 from the germline V gene are LGHNA and YNFKEQ. This CDR3 has 14 amino acids. The CDR3 nucleotides are TGTGCCAGCAGCCAAGATAAGGGGGCAGACGAGCAGTACTTC. Its protein is CASSQDKGADEQYF.

This clone has only a few counts. The genes are TRBV6-5 and TRBJ1-2; the D gene is possibly TRBD1 (6 bases). CDR1 and CDR2 (germline): MNHEY, SVGAGI. There are 12 residues in the CDR3. V was cut by 5 bases and J by 8 bases, with 12 bases left in between. The CDR3 coding sequence is TGTGCCAGCAGTCCTACAGGGAGAGGCTACACCTTC. The encoded protein is CASSPTGRGYTF.

The gene calls are TRBV6-7 and TRBJ1-1, with D perhaps matching TRBD1 (5 bases). TRBV6-7 is an ORF for which the function is uncertain. Deletions cut 2 bases from V and 3 bases from J, with 13 bases between. The CDR3 sequence is 15 residues long. CDR3 nucleotide sequence: TGTGCCAGCAGTTACGGACCCTTGGGGGACACTGAAGCTTTCTTT. Encoded protein: CASSYGPLGDTEAFF.

The genes are TRBV10-3 and TRBJ1-3; possible D gene TRBD1, 6 bases. V shed 4 bases and J shed 0 bases, with 13 bases lying between them. The CDR3 extends over 16 amino acids. Looked up from germline, CDR1 is ENHRY and CDR2 is SYGVKD. CDR3 amino acids: CAISGFQTGSGNTIYF. Here the CDR3 DNA reads TGTGCCATCAGTGGGTTTCAGACAGGCTCTGGAAACACCATATATTTT.

The chain carries TRBV30 and TRBJ1-2; unclear D gene. Germline V lookup: CDR1 GTSNPN, CDR2 SVGIG (reference sequence). The CDR3 spans 12 residues. Trimming shortened V by 2 bases and J by 1 base, and 5 bases separated the two germline ends. The CDR3 region is CAWSHDNYGYTF. CDR3 nucleotides: TGTGCCTGGAGTCATGATAACTATGGCTACACCTTC.

As concerns this clone: This specimen includes other DNA sequences encoding the same CDR3. The rearrangement links TRBV11-2 to TRBJ2-7; D not resolved. The CDR3 is 10 amino acids. CDR1 SGHAT and CDR2 FQNNGV come from the germline V gene. The V end was cut by 3 bases, the J end by 4 bases, with 1 base between. This CDR3 is CASSLYEQYF. The CDR3, as DNA: TGTGCCAGCAGCTTGTACGAGCAGTACTTC.

The V call is TRBV27, the J call TRBJ2-5, with TRBD1 matching 9 bases. The CDR3 extends over 16 amino acids. V lost 2 bases to trimming and J lost 2 bases; unmatched junction nucleotides: 6. Germline assignment: CDR1 MNHEY and CDR2 SMNVEV (reference sequence). For the CDR3, the DNA is TGTGCCAGCAGTTTAAGGACAGGGGCTCCACAAGAGACCCAGTACTTC. Protein product: CASSLRTGAPQETQYF.

The chain has TRBV4-1 and TRBJ2-5; tentatively, D is TRBD2 (5 bases). Germline assignment: CDR1 MGHRA and CDR2 YSYEKL. V lost 4 bases and J 1 base, leaving 7 bases between the germline ends. The CDR3 has 13 amino acids. Written as DNA, the CDR3 is TGCGCCAGCAGCCTTGGACTCCAAGAGACCCAGTACTTC. It is translated as CASSLGLQETQYF.

This chain connects TRBV7-9 to TRBJ2-5; TRBD1 matches 9 bases. With 0 bases clipped from V and 5 bases from J, the junction kept 10 bases outside the gene matches. This CDR3 is 17 amino acids long. The germline V gene has CDR1 SEHNR and CDR2 FQNEAQ (reference sequence). The CDR3: CASSLAFTGGITETQYF. CDR3 DNA: TGTGCCAGCAGCTTAGCGTTCACAGGGGGCATCACCGAGACCCAGTACTTC.

V and J are TRBV6-5 and TRBJ2-7; D tentatively fits TRBD1 or TRBD2 (6 bases each). Germline CDR1 is MNHEY and CDR2 is SVGAGI. This CDR3 has 11 residues. V was pared by 8 bases and J by 2 bases, with 7 bases between. This CDR3 is CASGGPYEQYF. DNA for the CDR3: TGTGCCAGCGGGGGGCCCTACGAGCAGTACTTC.

The J gene is TRBJ1-1, the V gene TRBV6-1; D is uncertain. Trimming stripped 9 bases from V and 7 bases from J, with 15 bases between. This CDR3 spans 12 amino acids. The germline V gene encodes CDR1 MNHNS and CDR2 SASEGT. This CDR3 reads CASRTVEGEAFF. CDR3 sequence (DNA): TGTGCCAGTCGGACCGTCGAGGGTGAAGCTTTCTTT.

The chain combines TRBV7-2 with TRBJ2-3; D perhaps matches TRBD1 (5 bases). Germline CDR1 reads SGHTA; CDR2 reads FQGNSA. V lost 1 base and J 5 bases, leaving 16 bases between the germline ends. The CDR3 has 16 residues. CDR3 loop: CASSLEPGWFGDTQYF. The CDR3 bases are TGTGCCAGCAGCTTAGAGCCAGGGTGGTTTGGAGATACGCAGTATTTT.

The CDR3 loop is CASSPRAGREKLFF. CDR3 coding DNA: TGTGCCAGCAGCCCGCGGGCCGGCAGGGAAAAACTGTTTTTT. V gene TRBV7-8 combines with J gene TRBJ1-4; D is uncertain. The germline V gene has CDR1 SGHVS and CDR2 FQNEAQ. The ends were cut back, 5 bases at V and 8 bases at J, with 15 bases in the middle. The CDR3 is made up of 14 amino acids. Looking up the rest from reference TRBV7-8 and TRBJ1-4 gives the full variable domain: GAGVSQSPRYKVAKRGQDVALRCDPISGHVSLFWYQQALGQGPEFLTYFQNEAQLDKSGLPSDRFFAERPEGSVSTLKIQRTQQEDSAVYLCASSPRAGREKLFFGSGTQLSVL.

Of note for this clone: The sample has other DNA sequences that encode this CDR3 too. The CDR3, as DNA: TGTGCCAGCTCACCCAACAGCAACACTGAAGCTTTCTTT. It codes for CASSPNSNTEAFF. The chain joins TRBV18 to TRBJ1-1, with D uncertain. Between the trimmed V and J ends, which lost 3 bases and 2 bases, there was a span of 7 bases. The CDR3 has 13 amino acids. Germline values: CDR1 KGHSH, CDR2 LQKENI.

V gene TRBV11-2 combines with J gene TRBJ2-4; D is ambiguous. The CDR3 totals 16 residues. V was cut by 4 bases and J by 4 bases, with 17 bases left in between. Germline V gene sequence: CDR1 SGHAT, CDR2 FQNNGV. The CDR3 loop is CASSSRSALEKNIQYF. CDR3 in DNA: TGTGCCAGCAGCTCCCGCAGTGCCCTGGAGAAAAACATTCAGTACTTC.

J is TRBJ2-7 and V is TRBV30, with 7 nucleotides matching TRBD2. This CDR3 is 17 amino acids long. Germline V gene sequence: CDR1 GTSNPN, CDR2 SVGIG (reference sequence). V was pared by 4 bases and J by 3 bases, with 18 bases of the junction left unmatched. Written as DNA, the CDR3 is TGTGCCTGGATTAGGACTCCTGGCGGGGGAGGACTCTACGAGCAGTACTTC. Residues: CAWIRTPGGGGLYEQYF.

The chain has TRBV19 and TRBJ2-7; 10 nucleotides match TRBD2. CDR1 LNHDA and CDR2 SQIVND come from the germline V gene (reference sequence). The CDR3 loop spans 16 amino acids. Losses at the gene ends were 2 bases for V and 6 bases for J; bases not matched to a gene: 10. The CDR3 spells CASSIIPTSGNAEQYF. The CDR3 DNA sequence: TGTGCCAGTAGTATAATTCCCACTAGCGGGAACGCCGAGCAGTACTTC.